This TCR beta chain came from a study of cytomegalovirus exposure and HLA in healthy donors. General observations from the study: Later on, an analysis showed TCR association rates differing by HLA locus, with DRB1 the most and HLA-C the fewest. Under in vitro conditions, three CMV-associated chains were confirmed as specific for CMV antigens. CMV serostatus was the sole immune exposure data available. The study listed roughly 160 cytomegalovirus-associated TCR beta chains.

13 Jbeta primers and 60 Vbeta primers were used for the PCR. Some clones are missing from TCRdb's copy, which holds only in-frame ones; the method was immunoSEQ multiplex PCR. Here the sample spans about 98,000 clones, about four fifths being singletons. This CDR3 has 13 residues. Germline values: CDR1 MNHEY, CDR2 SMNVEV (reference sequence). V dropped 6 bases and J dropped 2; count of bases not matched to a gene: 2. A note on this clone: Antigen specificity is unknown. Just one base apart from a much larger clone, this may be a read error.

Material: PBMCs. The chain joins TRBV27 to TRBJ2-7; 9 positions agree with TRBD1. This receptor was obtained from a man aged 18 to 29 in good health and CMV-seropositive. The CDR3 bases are TGTGCCAGCAGCGGGACAGGGACCTACGAGCAGTACTTC. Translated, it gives CASSGTGTYEQYF.